The 32 T cell receptor beta chains reported below all come from one sample, sequenced in a study of T-cell memory formation after mild COVID-19. Using its own MiXCR run on the 5' RACE reads, TCRdb lists one record per CDR3 protein. The sample has a few hundred thousand distinct CDR3 sequences; over 25% are singletons. Sequencing was done on a sample of PBMCs or a T cell subset sorted from them (not recorded which). The receptors originated from an adult woman who had mild COVID-19 (a few samples of this study predate the infection). Cell type and time point are not known.

The sample holds a few counts of this clonotype. This chain links TRBV3-1 with TRBJ2-3, with TRBD1 matching over 12 bases. CDR1 is LGHDT, CDR2 YNNKEL, per germline (reference sequence). The J segment lost 4 bases and the V segment lost 7 bases, leaving 9 bases of the junction unmatched. This CDR3 has 16 residues. CDR3 in amino acids: CASMLRDRGRADTQYF. CDR3 DNA: TGTGCCAGCATGCTCCGGGACAGGGGGCGCGCAGATACGCAGTATTTT.

This clonotype was seen a handful of times. The chain couples TRBV2 to TRBJ2-2, with TRBD2 matching 7 bases. Trimming removed 7 bases from V and 4 bases from J; junction bases left unmatched: 9. CDR1 SNHLY and CDR2 FYNNEI come from the germline V gene. This CDR3 region has 15 residues. The chain's CDR3 is CASKVYGGGTGELFF. The DNA for the CDR3 is TGTGCCAGCAAGGTCTATGGCGGGGGCACCGGGGAGCTGTTTTTT.

This CDR3 is CATSDLKDEQYF. The CDR3 DNA sequence: TGTGCCACCAGTGATTTAAAGGACGAGCAGTACTTC. The chain is built from TRBV24-1 and TRBJ2-7, with D unclear. This CDR3 region has 12 residues. Trimming took 1 base from V and 5 from J, leaving 5 bases between them. Germline CDR1 reads KGHDR; CDR2 reads SFDVKD.

The gene calls are TRBV12-3 or TRBV12-4 and TRBJ1-5; 8 bases agree with TRBD1. This CDR3 comprises 14 residues. J was trimmed by 6 bases and V by 2 bases; bases with no gene match: 3. CDR3 amino acids: CASSLYRGAQPQHF. DNA of the CDR3: TGTGCCAGCAGTTTATACAGGGGGGCTCAGCCCCAGCATTTT.

This clonotype was observed a handful of times. CDR3 residues: CSARPWYRQNTEAFF. The CDR3 nucleotides are TGCAGTGCCAGACCCTGGTACAGACAGAACACTGAAGCTTTCTTT. The V call is TRBV20-1, the J call TRBJ1-1; D gene unclear. CDR3 length: 15 residues. Germline V gives CDR1 DFQATT, CDR2 SNEGSKA (reference sequence). Trimming left V 6 bases short and J 1 base short, with 18 bases between.

This clonotype was counted only a few times. V and J are TRBV5-1 and TRBJ2-6; 8 bases fit TRBD1. The CDR3 contains 22 residues. V trimming: 1 base; J trimming: 0 bases; junction bases outside the gene matches: 18. Germline CDR1 reads SGHRS; CDR2 reads YFSETQ. The chain's CDR3 is CASSLKGQVPPFLDSGANVLTF. The CDR3 DNA reads TGCGCCAGCAGCTTGAAGGGACAGGTCCCCCCTTTTTTGGACTCTGGGGCCAACGTCCTGACTTTC.

This clonotype has only a few counts. V usage is TRBV6-5 and J usage is TRBJ1-2; D gene ambiguous. CDR1 and CDR2 from the germline V gene are MNHEY and SVGAGI. Trimming left V 5 bases short and J 4 bases short, with 11 bases between. The CDR3 is 13 amino acids. In nucleotides, the CDR3 is TGTGCCAGCAGTGCCGGGAGCCTCTATGGCTACACCTTC. It encodes CASSAGSLYGYTF.

This chain uses TRBV7-9 with TRBJ2-5, with 7 nucleotides matching TRBD1. With V trimmed by 1 base and J by 4 bases, 9 bases remained unmatched. There are 16 residues in the CDR3. Germline V gene sequence: CDR1 SEHNR, CDR2 FQNEAQ (reference sequence). The DNA of the CDR3 is TGTGCCAGCAGCTTAGGAAGACAGGGTTGGGGAGAGACCCAGTACTTC. It is translated as CASSLGRQGWGETQYF. The full variable domain, in which reference TRBV7-9 and TRBJ2-5 provide the parts outside the CDR3, is DTGVSQNPRHKITKRGQNVTFRCDPISEHNRLYWYRQTLGQGPEFLTYFQNEAQLEKSRLLSDRFSAERPKGSFSTLEIQRTEQGDSAMYLCASSLGRQGWGETQYFGPGTRLLVL.

This clonotype has more than one count but fewer than ten. The chain uses TRBV10-3 and TRBJ1-2, with 7 bases lining up with TRBD1. Germline trimming cut 3 bases from V and 6 bases from J; bases unmatched to any gene: 13. The CDR3 totals 16 residues. Germline loops: CDR1 ENHRY, CDR2 SYGVKD. The CDR3 reads CAISEGATGLVHGYTF. The CDR3 DNA sequence: TGTGCCATCAGTGAAGGGGCGACAGGGTTAGTTCATGGCTACACCTTC.

The gene calls are TRBV5-4 and TRBJ2-5, with D possibly being TRBD2 (6 bases). The CDR3 has 15 amino acids. The V and J ends lost 6 bases and 4 bases respectively, with 19 bases between them. CDR1 and CDR2 from the germline V gene are SGHNT and YYREEE (reference sequence). CDR3 nucleotide sequence: TGTGCCAGCACCCCCGGAGGGCAGGGAGGAGAGACCCAGTACTTC. This encodes CASTPGGQGGETQYF. Supplemented by reference TRBV5-4 and TRBJ2-5, the full variable domain reads ETGVTQSPTHLIKTRGQQVTLRCSSQSGHNTVSWYQQALGQGPQFIFQYYREEENGRGNFPPRFSGLQFPNYSSELNVNALELDDSALYLCASTPGGQGGETQYFGPGTRLLVL.

This clonotype was observed a few times. This rearrangement joins TRBV24-1 to TRBJ1-5; tentatively, D is TRBD1 (6 bases). Trimming removed 0 bases from V and 4 bases from J, with 24 bases in between. Germline loops: CDR1 KGHDR, CDR2 SFDVKD. This CDR3 has 20 residues. This CDR3 is CATSDLPLLPPPTGNQPQHF. The CDR3 coding sequence is TGTGCCACCAGTGATTTGCCCCTATTACCCCCCCCTACAGGGAATCAGCCCCAGCATTTT.

This clonotype came up a few times. This chain links TRBV27 with TRBJ2-7, with D possibly called TRBD1 or TRBD2 (5 bases each). The CDR3 spans 15 residues. Germline CDR1 reads MNHEY; CDR2 reads SMNVEV (reference sequence). With 8 bases removed from V and 1 base from J, the gap between germline ends came to 18 bases. The CDR3 DNA is TGTGCCAGCTCTCCCGGTCCGGGGCAGTCCTACGAGCAGTACTTC. It yields the protein CASSPGPGQSYEQYF.

The rearrangement links TRBV7-9 to TRBJ2-5; D gene uncertain. The CDR3 sequence is 14 residues long. Trimming left V 11 bases short and J 4 bases short, with 20 bases between. CDR1 SEHNR and CDR2 FQNEAQ come from the germline V gene (reference sequence). The CDR3 sequence: CASLGQAWGETQYF. CDR3 nucleotides: TGTGCCTCATTAGGTCAGGCATGGGGAGAGACCCAGTACTTC.

The V and J genes are TRBV9 and TRBJ1-5, with D perhaps TRBD1 (5 bases). The V and J ends lost 3 bases and 2 bases respectively, with 9 bases between them. Per the germline V gene, CDR1 is SGDLS and CDR2 is YYNGEE. CDR3 length equals 14 residues. The CDR3 DNA sequence: TGTGCCAGCAGCGAGGGCAGGGGCAATCAGCCCCAGCATTTT. Amino acids: CASSEGRGNQPQHF.

The CDR3 loop reads CASSAQQRSEAFF. The CDR3 region has the DNA TGTGCCAGCAGCGCACAACAGCGTTCGGAAGCTTTCTTT. This rearrangement joins TRBV11-3 to TRBJ1-1, with D unclear. The V end was cut by 5 bases, the J end by 8 bases, with 15 bases between. This CDR3 spans 13 amino acids. Germline V gene lookup returns CDR1 SGHNT and CDR2 YENEEA.

This clonotype was seen a few times. This chain uses TRBV9 with TRBJ2-7; a possible D gene is TRBD1 (6 bases). This CDR3 contains 15 residues. CDR1 is SGDLS and CDR2 is YYNGEE in the germline V gene. Trimming pared 4 bases from V and 1 base from J, leaving 15 bases between. CDR3 DNA: TGTGCCAGCAGCCTTGGTACAGGGCCTTCCTACGAGCAGTACTTC. It yields the protein CASSLGTGPSYEQYF.

This clonotype turned up a few times. V and J are TRBV5-1 and TRBJ2-7, with TRBD1 as a possible D gene (6 bases). Between the trimmed V and J ends, which lost 0 bases and 6 bases, there was a span of 10 bases. Per the germline V gene, CDR1 is SGHRS and CDR2 is YFSETQ. CDR3 length: 13 residues. The CDR3 DNA is TGCGCCAGCAGCTTGGACAGGGAAAGCGAGCAGTACTTC. Protein product: CASSLDRESEQYF.

V and J are TRBV20-1 and TRBJ2-5; D not certain. Germline V gene data show CDR1 as DFQATT and CDR2 as SNEGSKA (reference sequence). The CDR3 spans 12 residues. Deletions cut 0 bases from V and 4 bases from J, with 6 bases between. The CDR3, as DNA: TGCAGTGCTAGAGATTCCGGAGAGACCCAGTACTTC. This encodes CSARDSGETQYF.

This clonotype appeared a few times. This rearrangement joins TRBV2 to TRBJ2-3, with D possibly TRBD2 on 5 matching bases. The V and J ends lost 8 bases and 5 bases respectively, with 14 bases between them. The CDR3 length is 13 residues. Germline V lookup: CDR1 SNHLY, CDR2 FYNNEI. In DNA form, the CDR3 reads TGTGCCAGCCTAAGGGCTGGAGGAGATACGCAGTATTTT. This translates into CASLRAGGDTQYF.

This clonotype was picked up a small number of times. This chain connects TRBV6-5 to TRBJ2-7; 9 bases align to TRBD1. Trimming cost V 6 bases and J 3 bases; bases outside gene matches: 9. The CDR3 covers 15 residues. Germline CDR1 MNHEY, CDR2 SVGAGI. The CDR3 spells CASSQSGTGFYEQYF. The CDR3, as DNA: TGTGCCAGCAGCCAAAGCGGGACAGGGTTCTACGAGCAGTACTTC.

The V and J genes are TRBV5-1 and TRBJ1-1, with a possible D match to TRBD1 (5 bases). Germline CDR1 SGHRS, CDR2 YFSETQ. The CDR3 consists of 13 residues. Trimming removed 4 bases from V and 6 bases from J, with 13 bases in between. The CDR3 coding sequence is TGCGCCAGCAGCCTTGGGGGGGAAGCTGAAGCTTTCTTT. Translated, it gives CASSLGGEAEAFF.

This rearrangement joins TRBV4-1 to TRBJ2-7, with 9 bases that match TRBD2. V shed 2 bases, J shed 7 bases, and the junction held 12 bases outside the gene matches. The CDR3 is 16 amino acids. Germline V gene lookup returns CDR1 MGHRA and CDR2 YSYEKL. In DNA form, the CDR3 reads TGCGCCAGCAGCCAACTGGTAATAGCGGGGGACGGAGAGCAGTACTTC. It translates to CASSQLVIAGDGEQYF.

This clonotype was seen more than once but under ten times. The rearrangement links TRBV7-3 to TRBJ1-1; tentatively, D is TRBD1 (5 bases). V was shortened by 5 bases and J by 1 base, with 11 bases between the two germline ends. The germline V gene has CDR1 SGHTA and CDR2 FQGTGA. CDR3 length: 14 residues. The CDR3 coding sequence is TGTGCCAGCAGCCTATCCGGACAGAACACTGAAGCTTTCTTT. Residues: CASSLSGQNTEAFF.

This clonotype has a handful of counts. The chain joins TRBV3-1 to TRBJ1-1; D ambiguous. Between the trimmed V and J ends, which lost 6 bases and 8 bases, there was a span of 13 bases. This CDR3 contains 12 residues. CDR1 LGHDT and CDR2 YNNKEL come from the germline V gene (reference sequence). In DNA form, the CDR3 reads TGTGCCAGCAGGTCAGCTAGCGAGGAAGCTTTCTTT. Translated, it gives CASRSASEEAFF.

This rearrangement joins TRBV4-1 to TRBJ2-2; D unresolved. CDR3 length: 14 residues. V lost 1 base to trimming and J lost 6 bases, with 9 bases between them. Germline CDR1 is MGHRA and CDR2 is YSYEKL. CDR3 loop: CASSQAASAGELFF. The CDR3, as DNA: TGCGCCAGCAGCCAAGCAGCCAGCGCCGGGGAGCTGTTTTTT.

This clonotype was seen only a few times. The V gene is TRBV5-1, the J gene TRBJ1-6, with D possibly being TRBD1 (5 bases). In germline, CDR1 is SGHRS, CDR2 YFSETQ. The CDR3 runs to 14 residues. Between the trimmed V and J ends, which lost 0 bases and 9 bases, there was a span of 10 bases. In nucleotides, the CDR3 is TGCGCCAGCAGCTTGGGCAGGGAGGGTTCACCCCTCCACTTT. It yields the protein CASSLGREGSPLHF. Full variable domain (rest looked up from reference TRBV5-1 and TRBJ1-6): KAGVTQTPRYLIKTRGQQVTLSCSPISGHRSVSWYQQTPGQGLQFLFEYFSETQRNKGNFPGRFSGRQFSNSRSEMNVSTLELGDSALYLCASSLGREGSPLHFGNGTRLTVT.

This clonotype has at least ten counts. DNA for the CDR3: TGCAGCGTTGGGCGGGGGGGGCCGGCCGGCTACGAGCAGTACTTC. Its translation is CSVGRGGPAGYEQYF. The chain combines TRBV29-1 with TRBJ2-7; 9 bases agree with TRBD2. CDR1 and CDR2 from the germline V gene are SQVTM and ANQGSEA. This CDR3 has 15 amino acids. V trimming: 4 bases; J trimming: 3 bases; junction bases outside the gene matches: 10.

This clonotype has only one observation. V gene TRBV6-6 combines with J gene TRBJ1-5; D might be TRBD1 (5 bases). The CDR3 runs to 12 residues. V lost 6 bases and J lost 7, with 10 bases in between. CDR1 and CDR2 from the germline V gene are MNHNY and SVGAGI (reference sequence). CDR3: CASSDSRQPQHF. As DNA, the CDR3 is TGTGCCAGCAGCGACAGTCGCCAGCCCCAGCATTTT.

This clonotype was counted ten times or more. The V and J genes are TRBV7-2 and TRBJ2-1; 12 positions agree with TRBD2. The V gene's germline CDR1 is SGHTA and CDR2 FQGNSA. The junction had 3 bases not matched to a gene; V was cut back by 5 bases and J by 4 bases. This CDR3 comprises 15 residues. CDR3 region: CASSPGTSGYNEQFF. DNA of the CDR3: TGTGCCAGCAGCCCCGGGACTAGCGGGTACAATGAGCAGTTCTTC.

This clonotype has a handful of counts. This chain connects TRBV7-2 to TRBJ2-5; 12 bases agree with TRBD1. Trimming removed 6 bases from V and 5 bases from J; junction bases left unmatched: 4. The germline V gene has CDR1 SGHTA and CDR2 FQGNSA. The CDR3 covers 14 residues. CDR3 DNA sequence: TGTGCCAGCAGTTGGGACAGGGGGCTGGAGACCCAGTACTTC. It specifies CASSWDRGLETQYF.

This chain links TRBV5-1 with TRBJ1-1; TRBD1 is a possible D gene (5 bases). V was cut by 0 bases and J by 11 bases, with 23 bases left in between. The CDR3 sequence is 16 residues long. Germline V CDR1 and CDR2: SGHRS, YFSETQ. CDR3 coding DNA: TGCGCCAGCAGCTTGGCCCTCACCAGGGACCAGCAGCGGGCTTTCTTT. Translated: CASSLALTRDQQRAFF.

J is TRBJ2-7 and V is TRBV27, with TRBD1 identical over 7 bases. Looked up from germline, CDR1 is MNHEY and CDR2 is SMNVEV (reference sequence). V dropped 5 bases and J dropped 3; count of bases not matched to a gene: 4. This CDR3 region has 13 residues. CDR3 loop: CASSLDRFYEQYF. In nucleotides, the CDR3 is TGTGCCAGCAGTCTGGACAGGTTCTACGAGCAGTACTTC.